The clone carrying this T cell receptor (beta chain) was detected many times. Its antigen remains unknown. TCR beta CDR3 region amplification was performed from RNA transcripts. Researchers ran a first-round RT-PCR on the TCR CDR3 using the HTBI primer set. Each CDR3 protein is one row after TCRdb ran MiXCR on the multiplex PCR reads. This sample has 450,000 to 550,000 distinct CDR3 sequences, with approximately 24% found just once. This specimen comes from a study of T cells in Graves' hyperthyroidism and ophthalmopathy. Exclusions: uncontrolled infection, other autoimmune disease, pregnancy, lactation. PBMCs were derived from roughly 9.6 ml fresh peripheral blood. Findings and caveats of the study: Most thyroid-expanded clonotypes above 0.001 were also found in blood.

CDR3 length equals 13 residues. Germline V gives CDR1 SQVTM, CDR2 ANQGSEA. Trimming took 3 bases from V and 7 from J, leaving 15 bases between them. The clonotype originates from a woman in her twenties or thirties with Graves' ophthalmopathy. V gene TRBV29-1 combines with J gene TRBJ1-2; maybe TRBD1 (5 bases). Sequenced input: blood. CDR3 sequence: CSVDWEGRVGYTF. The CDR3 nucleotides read TGCAGCGTTGATTGGGAGGGGAGAGTTGGCTACACCTTC.